These 7 T cell receptor beta chains were sequenced from one sample in a study of human T cells and chemical hapten exposure. MiXCR, run by TCRdb on the RACE reads, gives a single entry per CDR3 protein. The table records over 55,000 distinct CDR3 sequences, around 10% of them present only once. Time point in this sample: patch test 3, about 24 weeks after DPC sensitization. The treatment here: therapeutic diphenylcyclopropenone sensitization with weekly scalp DPC. The specimen was whole blood, collected in connection with sensitization to the hapten diphenylcyclopropenone (DPC). The receptor source for this set is a woman in her forties or fifties with alopecia areata. Some clones in this sample may be carry-over from other donors' samples.

This chain links TRBV27 with TRBJ2-5; no clear D. This CDR3 has 9 amino acids. Germline lookup yields CDR1 MNHEY and CDR2 SMNVEV (reference sequence). V gave up 9 bases and J gave up 3 bases, with 2 bases separating them. CDR3 region: CASKETQYF. DNA for the CDR3: TGTGCCAGTAAAGAGACCCAGTACTTC.

This clonotype was observed at least ten times. The chain links TRBV29-1 to TRBJ1-1; 9 positions agree with TRBD1. Germline V gene lookup returns CDR1 SQVTM and CDR2 ANQGSEA. The CDR3 has 12 amino acids. V shed 6 bases and J 3 bases; nucleotides not matched to a gene: 2. The CDR3 DNA is TGCAGCGTGAGGACAGGGGACACTGAAGCTTTCTTT. As protein: CSVRTGDTEAFF.

The chain employs TRBV5-5 and TRBJ2-1, with a weak D call TRBD1 (6 bases). Trimming took 6 bases from V and 3 from J, leaving 13 bases between them. This CDR3 has 14 amino acids. Germline-derived CDR1 and CDR2 are SGHKS and YYEKEE (reference sequence). The CDR3 reads CASMGTGRYNEQFF. The DNA for the CDR3 is TGTGCCAGCATGGGAACAGGGCGCTACAATGAGCAGTTCTTC.

V is TRBV13 and J is TRBJ2-3; no clear D gene. V gave up 3 bases and J gave up 4 bases, with 11 bases separating them. Per the germline V gene, CDR1 is PRHDT and CDR2 is FYEKMQ (reference sequence). The CDR3 length is 14 residues. In DNA form, the CDR3 reads TGTGCCAGCAGCTTCGGGTCTTCCTCAGATACGCAGTATTTT. Its translation: CASSFGSSSDTQYF.

This clonotype was detected many times. The J gene is TRBJ1-5, the V gene TRBV3-1; 8 positions match TRBD1. J lost 3 bases, V lost 5 bases, and 6 bases had no gene match. The CDR3 has 15 amino acids. Per germline, CDR1 LGHDT and CDR2 YNNKEL (reference sequence). The CDR3 DNA reads as TGTGCCAGCAGCGGACGACAGGGGTCCAATCAGCCCCAGCATTTT. It translates to CASSGRQGSNQPQHF.

This clonotype was seen repeatedly, ten times or more. The chain has TRBV6-2 or TRBV6-3 and TRBJ2-5, with 7 bases fitting TRBD1. The CDR3 has 14 residues. In germline, CDR1 is MNHEY, CDR2 SVGEGT. With 8 bases clipped from V and 2 bases from J, the junction kept 8 bases outside the gene matches. The CDR3 bases are TGTGCCAGCCACTGGGACAGAGGACAAGAGACCCAGTACTTC. Amino acid sequence: CASHWDRGQETQYF.

This clonotype was counted ten times or more. The CDR3 bases are TGTGCCAGCAGGGGACGGGACGGCTATGGCTACACCTTC. Protein: CASRGRDGYGYTF. The V call is TRBV7-9, the J call TRBJ1-2; the D gene is possibly TRBD1 (5 bases). From germline, CDR1 is SEHNR and CDR2 FQNEAQ (reference sequence). Deletions cut 6 bases from V and 4 bases from J, with 12 bases between. There are 13 residues in the CDR3.